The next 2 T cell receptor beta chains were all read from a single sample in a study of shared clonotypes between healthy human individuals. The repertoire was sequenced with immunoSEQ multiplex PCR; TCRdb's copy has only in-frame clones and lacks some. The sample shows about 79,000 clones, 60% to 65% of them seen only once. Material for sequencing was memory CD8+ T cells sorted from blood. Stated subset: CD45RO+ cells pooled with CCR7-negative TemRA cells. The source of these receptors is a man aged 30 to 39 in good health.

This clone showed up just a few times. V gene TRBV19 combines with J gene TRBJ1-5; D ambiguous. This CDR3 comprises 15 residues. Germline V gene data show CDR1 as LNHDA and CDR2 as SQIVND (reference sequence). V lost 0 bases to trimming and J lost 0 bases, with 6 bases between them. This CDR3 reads CASSIETSSNQPQHF. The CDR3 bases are TGTGCCAGTAGTATAGAGACGTCTAGCAATCAGCCCCAGCATTTT.

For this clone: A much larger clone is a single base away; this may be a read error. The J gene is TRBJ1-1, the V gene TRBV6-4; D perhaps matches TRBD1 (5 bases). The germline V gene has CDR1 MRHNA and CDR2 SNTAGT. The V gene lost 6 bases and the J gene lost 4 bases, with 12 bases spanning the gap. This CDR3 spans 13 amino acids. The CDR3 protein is CASSPTGLTEAFF. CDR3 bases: TGTGCCAGCAGCCCTACAGGTCTCACTGAAGCTTTCTTT.